This TCR beta chain was captured by sequencing in a study of T cell clones after liver transplantation. Study-wide background: A pre-transplant mixed lymphocyte reaction with TCRbeta sequencing defined graft-donor-reactive clones followed in post-transplant blood. As an antigen-independent comparator, third-party-reactive TCRbeta sequences came from pre-transplant mixed lymphocyte reactions. At least one year of complete immunosuppression withdrawal without enzymes over twice normal defined tolerance.

The data were produced by immunoSEQ multiplex PCR, yet TCRdb's version contains in-frame clones alone and is incomplete. In the table there are about 6,200 clones, 60% to 80% of which are singletons. This clone was counted a few times. CDR3 length equals 14 residues. Germline V gives CDR1 MNHEY, CDR2 SMNVEV (reference sequence). V was trimmed by 10 bases and J by 0 bases, leaving 16 bases between them. This sample comprised CD8+ T cells from blood, obtained approximately 3.5 years after liver transplant. The chain couples TRBV27 to TRBJ2-7; D remains ambiguous. The source of this sequence is a human patient who received a liver transplant. These T cells may partly come from the graft donor. The CDR3 DNA reads TGTGCCACCCAGGACCTCAGGAGCTCCTACGAGCAGTACTTC. Amino acids: CATQDLRSSYEQYF.